Sequencing of this T cell receptor beta chain was carried out in a study of blood T cell repertoires in COVID-19. TCRdb keeps only in-frame clones here, not all; method: immunoSEQ multiplex PCR. In the table there are about 120,000 clones, about nine tenths of which are singletons. This clone has a single count. Germline V gene data show CDR1 as SGHTA and CDR2 as FQGNSA. The CDR3 covers 12 residues. Trimming shortened V by 3 bases and J by 4 bases, and 4 bases separated the two germline ends. Sequencing used peripheral blood. The chain links TRBV7-2 to TRBJ1-5; D unresolved. The sequence was collected from a man over 45 with acute or convalescent COVID-19. The chain's CDR3 is CASSFRNQPQHF. The CDR3 DNA sequence: TGTGCCAGCAGCTTCCGTAATCAGCCCCAGCATTTT. The whole variable domain, remainder taken from reference TRBV7-2 and TRBJ1-5, is GAGVSQSPSNKVTEKGKDVELRCDPISGHTALYWYRQSLGQGLEFLIYFQGNSAPDKSGLPSDRFSAERTGGSVSTLTIQRTQQEDSAVYLCASSFRNQPQHFGDGTRLSIL.